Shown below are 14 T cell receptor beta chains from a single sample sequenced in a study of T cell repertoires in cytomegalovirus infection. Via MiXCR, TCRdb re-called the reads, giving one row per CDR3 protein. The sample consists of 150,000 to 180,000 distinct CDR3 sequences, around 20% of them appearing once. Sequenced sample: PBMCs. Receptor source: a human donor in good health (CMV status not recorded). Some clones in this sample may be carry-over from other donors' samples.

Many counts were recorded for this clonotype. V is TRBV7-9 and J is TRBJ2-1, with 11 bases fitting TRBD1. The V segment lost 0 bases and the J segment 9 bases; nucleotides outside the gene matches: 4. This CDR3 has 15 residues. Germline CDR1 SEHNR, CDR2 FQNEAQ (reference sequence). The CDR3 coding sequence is TGTGCCAGCAGCTTAGCGGACAGGGGGCTGATTGAGCAGTTCTTC. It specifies CASSLADRGLIEQFF.

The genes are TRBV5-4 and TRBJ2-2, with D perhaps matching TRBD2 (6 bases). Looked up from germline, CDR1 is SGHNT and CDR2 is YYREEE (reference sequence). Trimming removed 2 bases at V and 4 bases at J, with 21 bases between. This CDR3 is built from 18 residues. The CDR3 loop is CASSFTPLRERGTGELFF. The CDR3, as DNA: TGTGCCAGCAGCTTCACCCCCCTCCGGGAGAGGGGCACCGGGGAGCTGTTTTTT.

The CDR3 nucleotides read TGCAGTGCTAGAGATGGGGACAGGGCCTGGGCCAACGTCCTGACTTTC. Its protein is CSARDGDRAWANVLTF. The chain couples TRBV20-1 to TRBJ2-6; 9 nucleotides match TRBD1. V lost 0 bases to trimming and J lost 5 bases; unmatched junction nucleotides: 5. Germline V gives CDR1 DFQATT, CDR2 SNEGSKA (reference sequence). The CDR3 spans 16 residues.

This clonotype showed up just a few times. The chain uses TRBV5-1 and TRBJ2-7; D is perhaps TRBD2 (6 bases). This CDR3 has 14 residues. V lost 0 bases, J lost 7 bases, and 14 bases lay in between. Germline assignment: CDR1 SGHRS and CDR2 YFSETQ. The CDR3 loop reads CASSLEGPRGEQYF. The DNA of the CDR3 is TGCGCCAGCAGCTTGGAGGGTCCCCGGGGGGAGCAGTACTTC. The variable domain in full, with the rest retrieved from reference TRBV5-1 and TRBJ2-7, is KAGVTQTPRYLIKTRGQQVTLSCSPISGHRSVSWYQQTPGQGLQFLFEYFSETQRNKGNFPGRFSGRQFSNSRSEMNVSTLELGDSALYLCASSLEGPRGEQYFGPGTRLTVT.

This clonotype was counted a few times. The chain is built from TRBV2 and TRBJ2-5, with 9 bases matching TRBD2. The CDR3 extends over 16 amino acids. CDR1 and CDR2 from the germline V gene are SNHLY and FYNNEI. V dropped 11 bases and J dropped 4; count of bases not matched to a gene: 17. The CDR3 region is CAREDRAGGPGETQYF. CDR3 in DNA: TGTGCCCGGGAGGACCGAGCGGGAGGCCCTGGAGAGACCCAGTACTTC.

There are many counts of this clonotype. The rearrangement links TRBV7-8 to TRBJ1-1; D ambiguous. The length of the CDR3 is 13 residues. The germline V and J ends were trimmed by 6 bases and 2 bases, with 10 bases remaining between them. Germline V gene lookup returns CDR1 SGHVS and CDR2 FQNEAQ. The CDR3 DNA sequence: TGTGCCAGCAGTCGGACCCTCAACACTGAAGCTTTCTTT. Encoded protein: CASSRTLNTEAFF.

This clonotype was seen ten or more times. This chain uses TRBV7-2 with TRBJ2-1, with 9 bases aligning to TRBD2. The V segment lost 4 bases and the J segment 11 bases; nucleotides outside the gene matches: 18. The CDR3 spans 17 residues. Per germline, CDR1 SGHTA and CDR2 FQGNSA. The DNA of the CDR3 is TGTGCCAGCAGCTCAGCCGGGACTAGCCGCATTAGCGGGAAGCAGTTCTTC. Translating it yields CASSSAGTSRISGKQFF.

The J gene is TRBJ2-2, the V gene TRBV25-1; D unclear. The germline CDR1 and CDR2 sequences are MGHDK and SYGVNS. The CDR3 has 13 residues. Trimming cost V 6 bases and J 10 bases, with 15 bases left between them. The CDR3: CASRDLLRAELFF. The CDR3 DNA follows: TGTGCCAGCAGGGACCTCCTCCGCGCGGAGCTGTTTTTT. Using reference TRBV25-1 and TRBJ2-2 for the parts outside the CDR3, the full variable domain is EADIYQTPRYLVIGTGKKITLECSQTMGHDKMYWYQQDPGMELHLIHYSYGVNSTEKGDLSSESTVSRIRTEHFPLTLESARPSHTSQYLCASRDLLRAELFFGEGSRLTVL.

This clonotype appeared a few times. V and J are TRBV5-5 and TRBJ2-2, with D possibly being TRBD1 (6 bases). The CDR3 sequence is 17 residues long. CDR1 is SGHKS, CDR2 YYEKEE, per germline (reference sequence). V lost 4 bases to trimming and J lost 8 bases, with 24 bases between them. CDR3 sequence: CASSPGRGHSREGELFF. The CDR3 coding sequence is TGTGCCAGCAGCCCGGGAAGGGGACACTCCCGTGAAGGGGAGCTGTTTTTT.

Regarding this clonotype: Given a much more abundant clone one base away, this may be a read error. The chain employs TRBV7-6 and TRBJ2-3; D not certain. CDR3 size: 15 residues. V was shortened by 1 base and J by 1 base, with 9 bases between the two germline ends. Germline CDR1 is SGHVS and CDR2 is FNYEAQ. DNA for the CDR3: TGTGCCAGCAGCTTAGGGCGTCTGGGCACAGATACGCAGTATTTT. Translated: CASSLGRLGTDTQYF.

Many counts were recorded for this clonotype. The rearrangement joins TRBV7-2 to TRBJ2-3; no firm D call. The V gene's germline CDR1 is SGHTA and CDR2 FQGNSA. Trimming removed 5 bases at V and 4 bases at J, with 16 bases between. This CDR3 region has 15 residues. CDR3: CASSPTRDRPDTQYF. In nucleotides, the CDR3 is TGTGCCAGCAGCCCTACGAGAGACCGCCCAGATACGCAGTATTTT.

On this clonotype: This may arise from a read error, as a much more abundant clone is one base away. CDR3 coding DNA: TGTGCCAGCAGCCTAGGACTGCGGAACTATGGCTACACCTTC. Translated, it gives CASSLGLRNYGYTF. The rearrangement joins TRBV11-2 to TRBJ1-2, with D unresolved. Trimming pared 5 bases from V and 2 bases from J, leaving 12 bases between. The CDR3 sequence is 14 residues long. CDR1 is SGHAT, CDR2 FQNNGV, per germline.

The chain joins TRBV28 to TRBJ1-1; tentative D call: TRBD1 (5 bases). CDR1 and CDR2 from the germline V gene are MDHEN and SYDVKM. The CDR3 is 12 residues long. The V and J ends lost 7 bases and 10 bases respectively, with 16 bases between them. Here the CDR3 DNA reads TGTGCCAGCACCCCGGGGGAGCGAGGAGCTTTCTTT. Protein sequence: CASTPGERGAFF.

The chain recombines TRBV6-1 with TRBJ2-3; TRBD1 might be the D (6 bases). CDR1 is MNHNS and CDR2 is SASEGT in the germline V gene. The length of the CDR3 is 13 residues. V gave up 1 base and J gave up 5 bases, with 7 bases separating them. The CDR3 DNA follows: TGTGCCAGCAGTGAAGGCAGGGGAGATACGCAGTATTTT. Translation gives CASSEGRGDTQYF.